The present entry profiles one T cell receptor beta chain with its context. This clone has only a few counts. Its antigen has not been determined. Base qualities are not recorded, but no much larger clone differs from it by a single base. From its cysteine to its phenylalanine, the CDR3 spans 16 amino acids. The retained sequence is limited to the CDR3, 48 bases, with the frame set at the first base. V loses 3 bases at its end and J loses 5 bases; junction bases beyond the gene matches: 7. CDR1 and CDR2 are drawn from the germline V gene: SGDLS, YYNGEE. TCR beta chain sequences were generated from genomic DNA using the immunoSEQ assay. The paper's data handling went like this. CDR3 sequences that did not begin with the conserved framework cysteine at position 104 were removed by hand. Clonality was calculated as one minus the normalized Shannon's Diversity Index, with values ranging from 0 (maximal diversity) to 1 (oligoclonal). To check whether a given CDR3 had different frequencies in two samples, for example brain versus blood, chi-squared comparison-of-proportions tests were used. Public clonotypes were found through immuneACCESS searches, while the VDJdb browser was used to judge similarity to known antiviral clonotypes. In TCRdb, the immuneACCESS table is reduced to in-frame sequences with V and J assigned. These tables do not hold every clone; where another copy was compared, an unresolved V gene accounts for under half, and the others remain unexplained. Clone size and the V and J calls come from that table; the DNA yielded D and trimming. The sample records 65,000 to 85,000 clones, about 93% of which are singletons. 1.5% to 1.7% of the sample comes from the top ten.

The time point label on this specimen signifies: resected brain tissue, or blood drawn just prior to surgery. The surgery cases showing the highest brain T cell transcript signatures were chosen for TCR beta chain sequencing of brain tissue and, when available, of blood. Prior to surgery, the patients had been treated with at least one anti-epileptic drug. TCR-sequenced patients were children with drug-resistant epilepsy due to tuberous sclerosis complex, focal cortical dysplasia, Rasmussen encephalitis or hemimegalencephaly. Bulk genomic DNA was isolated from unsorted brain tissue and whole blood using the Monarch genomic DNA purification kit. These data originate in a study of brain T cells in children with intractable seizures (TCRdb year 2021). In the study overall: Resected brain tissue from some 53 pediatric epilepsy surgery cases was first screened for immune gene transcripts using a NanoString immunology panel. Of the roughly 12 selected surgery cases, pre-surgery blood was also sequenced for eight, so four had brain tissue only. The full study reports these points: Sequencing depth differed between pre- and post-surgery blood, so clones missing from the pre-surgery sample may reflect undersampling. The patients' HCMV serostatus was not known, and viral specificity was inferred solely from CDR3 sequence similarity.

The sequence was collected from a boy younger than two with tuberous sclerosis and intractable seizures. The sequencing used peripheral blood, collected at surgery. The sequence is built from TRBV9 and TRBJ2-5; TRBD2 agrees with 13 junctional bases. The CDR3 is CASSDGTSGMGETQYF. Here is the DNA: TGTGCCAGCAGCGACGGGACTAGCGGGATGGGGGAGACCCAGTACTTC.